The clone carrying this TCR beta chain appeared a few times. Its antigen is currently unknown. This sample was included in a study of glioma-infiltrating T cells. The iRepertoire nested amplicon-rescue multiplex PCR amplified TCR alpha and beta CDR3s from RNA. TCRdb processed the multiplex PCR reads anew with MiXCR; each CDR3 protein has one entry. The table lists a few hundred thousand distinct CDR3 sequences, 41% of them singletons. Study conclusions and caveats: Patients with low tissue-blood divergence carried a signature set of shared blood CDR3 motifs. CDR3 overlap between tissue and blood was very small.

This CDR3 spans 13 amino acids. V dropped 8 bases and J dropped 9; count of bases not matched to a gene: 12. CDR1 and CDR2 (germline): DFQATT, SNEGSKA (reference sequence). The rearrangement links TRBV20-1 to TRBJ2-1; 8 bases fit TRBD2. Material for sequencing was glioma tissue, nonneoplastic brain tissue, or PBMCs (not recorded which). The receptor was isolated from a human donor with low-grade glioma or glioblastoma, undergoing nonglioma brain surgery, or in good health (not recorded which). CDR3 loop: CSLRGGTISEQFF. CDR3 bases: TGCAGTTTACGGGGGGGGACTATTAGTGAGCAGTTCTTC.